Reported below is one T cell receptor beta chain. This CDR3 comprises 12 residues. The J segment lost 10 bases and the V segment lost 4 bases, leaving 4 bases of the junction unmatched. This sample is drawn from a study of blood T cell repertoires in COVID-19. The wider study: COVID-19 samples from acute and convalescent phases originated in the United States, Italy and Spain. PBMCs, B-cell-depleted T cells, or T cells were the source of the cDNA or gDNA that made up the material.

In the study's own analysis: Amplifying reference gene primers gave estimates of nucleated cell counts. The data were produced by immunoSEQ multiplex PCR, yet TCRdb's version contains in-frame clones alone and is incomplete. The V and J calls and clone size were taken over from that table, and D and trimming were inferred from the DNA. The sample records around 100,000 clones, just over 90% being singletons. The TCR originated in a man aged 50 to 60 with active COVID-19. The gene calls are TRBV12-3 or TRBV12-4 and TRBJ2-1; 7 nucleotides align to TRBD2. Sequenced material: peripheral blood. This chain's CDR3 is CASSSGLPEQFF. In DNA, the CDR3 is TGTGCCAGCAGTTCGGGACTACCAGAGCAGTTCTTC.